A single sample is the source of the 4 T cell receptor beta chains below, sequenced in a study of human T cells and chemical hapten exposure. Time point noted: patch test 1, 2 weeks after DPC sensitization. Treatment in this sample: therapeutic diphenylcyclopropenone sensitization with weekly scalp DPC. Via MiXCR, TCRdb re-called the RACE reads, giving one row per CDR3 protein. The table records about 380,000 distinct CDR3 sequences, around 5% of them present only once. Sequenced here: whole blood, sampled in connection with sensitization to the hapten diphenylcyclopropenone (DPC). Source of these receptors: a woman in her forties or fifties with alopecia areata. Some clones in this sample may be carry-over from other donors' samples.

The chain has TRBV20-1 and TRBJ2-3; 7 nucleotides match TRBD2. The CDR3 has 15 residues. Trimming removed 0 bases from V and 0 bases from J; junction bases left unmatched: 3. Germline V gene data show CDR1 as DFQATT and CDR2 as SNEGSKA (reference sequence). As DNA, the CDR3 is TGCAGTGCTAGAGATGAGCGGGACAGCACAGATACGCAGTATTTT. Translating gives CSARDERDSTDTQYF.

This clonotype was seen more than once but under ten times. V and J are TRBV6-2 or TRBV6-3 and TRBJ1-5; TRBD1 matches 8 bases. This CDR3 spans 14 amino acids. The ends lost 7 bases at V and 1 base at J; junction bases unmatched: 3. Germline V CDR1 and CDR2: MNHEY, SVGEGT. The CDR3 protein is CASKGDRSNQPQHF. The CDR3 DNA is TGTGCCAGCAAGGGGGACAGGAGCAATCAGCCCCAGCATTTT.

This clonotype has only a few counts. The CDR3 here is CASSYIATSTDTQYF. The CDR3, as DNA: TGTGCCAGCAGCTACATAGCGACTAGCACAGATACGCAGTATTTT. This chain links TRBV13 with TRBJ2-3; possibly TRBD2 for D (5 bases). With 4 bases removed from V and 0 bases from J, the gap between germline ends came to 11 bases. Germline CDR1 PRHDT, CDR2 FYEKMQ (reference sequence). The CDR3 contains 15 residues.

This clonotype appeared a few times. This chain links TRBV2 with TRBJ2-5; the match to TRBD1 covers 8 bases. The CDR3 has 15 amino acids. V shed 6 bases and J 4 bases; nucleotides not matched to a gene: 10. Germline-derived CDR1 and CDR2 are SNHLY and FYNNEI. The CDR3 loop is CASSPGQARGETQYF. Written as DNA, the CDR3 is TGTGCCAGCAGCCCGGGACAGGCGAGAGGAGAGACCCAGTACTTC.